These 14 T cell receptor beta chains originate from one sample sequenced in a study of OX40 agonist ivuxolimab in advanced cancers. The data were produced by immunoSEQ multiplex PCR, yet TCRdb's version contains in-frame clones alone and is incomplete. The profile shows fewer than 25,000 clones, approximately 85% of them singletons. Sequencing used CD4+ or CD8+ T cells sorted from blood, obtained in a trial of the OX40 agonist ivuxolimab. These receptors originate from an adult with an advanced solid tumor such as melanoma, head and neck, liver or kidney cancer.

The chain uses TRBV28 and TRBJ1-5; 8 bases are shared with TRBD1. J gave up 2 bases and V 6 bases, and 6 bases lay outside the gene matches. The germline V gene encodes CDR1 MDHEN and CDR2 SYDVKM. CDR3 length: 15 amino acids. CDR3 loop: CASSRDRGGNQPQHF. The CDR3 DNA reads TGTGCCAGCAGCAGAGACAGGGGTGGCAATCAGCCCCAGCATTTT. The whole variable domain, filled in from reference TRBV28 and TRBJ1-5, reads DVKVTQSSRYLVKRTGEKVFLECVQDMDHENMFWYRQDPGLGLRLIYFSYDVKMKEKGDIPEGYSVSREKKERFSLILESASTNQTSMYLCASSRDRGGNQPQHFGDGTRLSIL.

This chain uses TRBV6-5 with TRBJ1-3; D ambiguous. Germline V gene lookup returns CDR1 MNHEY and CDR2 SVGAGI. V was pared by 8 bases and J by 2 bases, with 7 bases between. The CDR3 is 12 amino acids. The CDR3 is CASLAAGNTIYF. Written as DNA, the CDR3 is TGTGCCAGCCTCGCTGCTGGAAACACCATATATTTT.

The V call is TRBV9, the J call TRBJ1-3, with D maybe TRBD1 (6 bases). Germline assignment: CDR1 SGDLS and CDR2 YYNGEE. Trimming removed 0 bases at V and 7 bases at J, with 14 bases between. The CDR3 sequence is 15 residues long. The CDR3, as DNA: TGTGCCAGCAGCGTAGACAGGGTATTTGGGAACACCATATATTTT. Translated, it gives CASSVDRVFGNTIYF.

V usage is TRBV6-4 and J usage is TRBJ2-7; 7 bases agree with TRBD1. Trimming at V came to 6 bases and at J to 0 bases, leaving 11 bases not matched to a gene. The CDR3 runs 16 residues. Germline loops: CDR1 MRHNA, CDR2 SNTAGT. As DNA, the CDR3 is TGTGCCAGCAGCATGGTCCGGGACAGCCTCTCCTACGAGCAGTACTTC. Its translation: CASSMVRDSLSYEQYF.

The CDR3 DNA reads TGTGCCAGTAGTATTTGGGGGAACTATGGCTACACCTTC. It is translated as CASSIWGNYGYTF. This chain links TRBV19 with TRBJ1-2; the D gene is possibly TRBD1 (5 bases). The ends were cut back, 3 bases at V and 2 bases at J, with 7 bases in the middle. The CDR3 is 13 residues long. Germline CDR1 and CDR2: LNHDA and SQIVND (reference sequence).

The chain uses TRBV7-2 and TRBJ2-5; D may be TRBD1 or TRBD2 (5 bases each). V was cut by 2 bases and J by 3 bases, with 19 bases left in between. There are 17 residues in the CDR3. Germline values: CDR1 SGHTA, CDR2 FQGNSA. CDR3 protein: CASSLHPGDRSKETQYF. The DNA of the CDR3 is TGTGCCAGCAGCTTACATCCCGGGGACCGCTCGAAAGAGACCCAGTACTTC.

This chain joins TRBV6-6 and TRBJ1-5, with D perhaps matching TRBD1 (5 bases). Germline CDR1 reads MNHNY; CDR2 reads SVGAGI (reference sequence). The CDR3 runs to 15 residues. Deletions cut 7 bases from V and 5 bases from J, with 18 bases between. CDR3 coding DNA: TGTGCCAGCACCAACGGGGGATGGGGCGATCAGCCCCAGCATTTT. Residues: CASTNGGWGDQPQHF.

This rearrangement joins TRBV18 to TRBJ2-7, with D possibly matching TRBD1 (7 bases). The CDR3 is 16 amino acids. Germline V gene sequence: CDR1 KGHSH, CDR2 LQKENI. The V end lost 3 bases, the J end lost 0 bases, and 15 bases lay between the germline ends. DNA of the CDR3: TGTGCCAGCTCACCGGGCGGGACAGAATTCTCCTACGAGCAGTACTTC. This sequence encodes CASSPGGTEFSYEQYF.

The chain combines TRBV6-1 with TRBJ2-2; tentative D call: TRBD1 (5 bases). V lost 3 bases and J lost 1, with 9 bases in between. The CDR3 contains 15 residues. Germline CDR1 MNHNS, CDR2 SASEGT. The CDR3 loop is CASSDSRVNTGELFF. The CDR3 DNA reads TGTGCCAGCAGTGACAGCAGGGTGAACACCGGGGAGCTGTTTTTT.

The chain uses TRBV11-2 and TRBJ2-5, with 7 bases lining up with TRBD2. Losses at the gene ends were 5 bases for V and 4 bases for J; bases not matched to a gene: 10. The germline V gene encodes CDR1 SGHAT and CDR2 FQNNGV. This CDR3 comprises 15 residues. The CDR3, as DNA: TGTGCCAGCAGCCCTACCAGGACTAGAAGAGAGACCCAGTACTTC. It encodes CASSPTRTRRETQYF.

This clone was counted a few times. The J gene is TRBJ1-6, the V gene TRBV5-1, with 9 bases identical to TRBD1. Per the germline V gene, CDR1 is SGHRS and CDR2 is YFSETQ. V lost 4 bases to trimming and J lost 10 bases; unmatched junction nucleotides: 6. This CDR3 is built from 14 residues. CDR3 region: CASSPGQGISPLHF. CDR3 bases: TGCGCCAGCAGCCCCGGACAGGGGATATCACCCCTCCACTTT. Based on the CDR3 plus reference TRBV5-1 and TRBJ1-6, the full variable domain is KAGVTQTPRYLIKTRGQQVTLSCSPISGHRSVSWYQQTPGQGLQFLFEYFSETQRNKGNFPGRFSGRQFSNSRSEMNVSTLELGDSALYLCASSPGQGISPLHFGNGTRLTVT.

The gene calls are TRBV7-2 and TRBJ2-4, with TRBD2 identical over 8 bases. The CDR3 is 14 residues long. Trimming took 6 bases from V and 10 from J; bases not matched to a gene: 11. Per the germline V gene, CDR1 is SGHTA and CDR2 is FQGNSA. The CDR3 spells CASSPERGTGIQYF. Written as DNA, the CDR3 is TGTGCCAGCAGTCCGGAGCGGGGGACTGGGATTCAGTACTTC.

This clone was found once. The chain employs TRBV7-3 and TRBJ2-5, with 9 bases aligning to TRBD1. The V segment lost 5 bases and the J segment 4 bases; nucleotides outside the gene matches: 2. Germline V gene data show CDR1 as SGHTA and CDR2 as FQGTGA. This CDR3 spans 13 amino acids. The CDR3 region is CASSKGQGETQYF. DNA for the CDR3: TGTGCCAGCAGCAAGGGACAGGGAGAGACCCAGTACTTC.

The J gene is TRBJ2-4, the V gene TRBV15, with 8 bases aligning to TRBD1. The CDR3 is made up of 13 amino acids. Looked up from germline, CDR1 is LNHNV and CDR2 is YYDKDF (reference sequence). V was pared by 6 bases and J by 11 bases, with 9 bases of the junction left unmatched. The CDR3 DNA is TGTGCCACCAGAGTTCAGGGGGCCGACGTTCAGTACTTC. It encodes CATRVQGADVQYF.